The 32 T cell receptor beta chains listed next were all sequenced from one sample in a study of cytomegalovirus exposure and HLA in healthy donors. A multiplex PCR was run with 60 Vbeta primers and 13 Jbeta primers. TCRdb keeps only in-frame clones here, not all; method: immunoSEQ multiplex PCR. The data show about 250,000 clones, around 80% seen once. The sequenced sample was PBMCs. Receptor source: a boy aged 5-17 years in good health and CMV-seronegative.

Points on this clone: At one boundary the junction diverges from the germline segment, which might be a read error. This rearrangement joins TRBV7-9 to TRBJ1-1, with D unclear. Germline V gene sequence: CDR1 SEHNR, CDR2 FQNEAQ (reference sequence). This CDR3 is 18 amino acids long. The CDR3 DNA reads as TGTGCCAGCAGACCACCTAACAGCCCGACATCGGCGAACCCTGAAGCTTTCTTT. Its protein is CASRPPNSPTSANPEAFF.

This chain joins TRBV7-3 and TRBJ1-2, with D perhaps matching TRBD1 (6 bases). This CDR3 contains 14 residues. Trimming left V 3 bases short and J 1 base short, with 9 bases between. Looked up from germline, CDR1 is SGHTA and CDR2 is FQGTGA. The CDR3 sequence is CASSFSGDNYGYTF. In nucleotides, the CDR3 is TGTGCCAGCAGCTTTTCAGGGGATAACTATGGCTACACCTTC.

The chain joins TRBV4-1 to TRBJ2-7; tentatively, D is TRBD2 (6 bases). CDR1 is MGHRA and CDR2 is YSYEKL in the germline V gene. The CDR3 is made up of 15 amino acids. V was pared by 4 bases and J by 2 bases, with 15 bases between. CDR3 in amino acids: CASSRLAFSPYEQYF. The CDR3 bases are TGCGCCAGCAGCCGTCTAGCGTTTAGCCCCTACGAGCAGTACTTC.

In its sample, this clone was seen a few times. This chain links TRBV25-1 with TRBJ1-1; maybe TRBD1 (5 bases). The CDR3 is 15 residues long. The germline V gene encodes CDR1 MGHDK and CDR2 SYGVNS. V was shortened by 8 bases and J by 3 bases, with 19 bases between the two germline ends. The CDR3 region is CASLMGGGADTEAFF. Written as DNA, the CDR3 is TGTGCCAGCCTCATGGGGGGAGGGGCGGACACTGAAGCTTTCTTT.

Here the CDR3 reads CASSRTGGNQPQHF. The CDR3 DNA follows: TGTGCCAGCTCAAGGACAGGGGGAAATCAGCCCCAGCATTTT. The chain has TRBV18 and TRBJ1-5; 10 bases align to TRBD1. CDR1 is KGHSH and CDR2 is LQKENI in the germline V gene. Trimming took 5 bases from V and 4 from J; bases not matched to a gene: 2. The CDR3 sequence is 14 residues long.

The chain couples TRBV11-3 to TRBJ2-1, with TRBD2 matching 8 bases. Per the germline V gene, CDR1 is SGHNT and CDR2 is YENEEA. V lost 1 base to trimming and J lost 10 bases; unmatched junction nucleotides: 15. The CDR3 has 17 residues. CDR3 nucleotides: TGTGCCAGCAGCTTAGGTCGCGGGGCCGGGAGGGCCCGCGAGCAGTTCTTC. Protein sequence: CASSLGRGAGRAREQFF.

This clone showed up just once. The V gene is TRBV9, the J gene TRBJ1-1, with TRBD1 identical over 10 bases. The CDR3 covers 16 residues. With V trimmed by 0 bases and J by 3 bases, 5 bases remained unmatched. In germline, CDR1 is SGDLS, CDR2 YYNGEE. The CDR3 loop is CASSVAGQGTYTEAFF. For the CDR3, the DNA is TGTGCCAGCAGCGTAGCGGGACAGGGGACCTACACTGAAGCTTTCTTT.

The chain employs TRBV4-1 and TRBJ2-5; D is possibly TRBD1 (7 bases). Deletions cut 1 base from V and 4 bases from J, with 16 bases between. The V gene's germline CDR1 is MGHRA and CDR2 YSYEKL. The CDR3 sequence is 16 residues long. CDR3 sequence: CASSQARRGPGETQYF. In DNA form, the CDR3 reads TGCGCCAGCAGCCAAGCCCGGAGGGGGCCAGGAGAGACCCAGTACTTC.

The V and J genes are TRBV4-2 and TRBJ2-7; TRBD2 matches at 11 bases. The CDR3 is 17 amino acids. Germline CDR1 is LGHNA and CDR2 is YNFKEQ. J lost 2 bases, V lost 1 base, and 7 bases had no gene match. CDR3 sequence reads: CASSQASVAGGTYEQYF. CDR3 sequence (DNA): TGTGCCAGCAGCCAAGCCTCGGTAGCGGGAGGGACCTACGAGCAGTACTTC.

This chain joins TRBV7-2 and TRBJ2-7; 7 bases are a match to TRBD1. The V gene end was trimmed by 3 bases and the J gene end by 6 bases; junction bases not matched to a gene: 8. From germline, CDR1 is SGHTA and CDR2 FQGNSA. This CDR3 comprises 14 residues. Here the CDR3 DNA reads TGTGCCAGCAGCTTCTCGAGGGGGCCTGGCGAGCAGTACTTC. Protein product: CASSFSRGPGEQYF.

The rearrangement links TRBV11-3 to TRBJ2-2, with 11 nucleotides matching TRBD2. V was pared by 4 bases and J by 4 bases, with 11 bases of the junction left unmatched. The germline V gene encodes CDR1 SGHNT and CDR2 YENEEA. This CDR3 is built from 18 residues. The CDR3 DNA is TGTGCCAGCAGCTCTACGAATCGACTAGCGGGGCCCACCGGGGAGCTGTTTTTT. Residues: CASSSTNRLAGPTGELFF.

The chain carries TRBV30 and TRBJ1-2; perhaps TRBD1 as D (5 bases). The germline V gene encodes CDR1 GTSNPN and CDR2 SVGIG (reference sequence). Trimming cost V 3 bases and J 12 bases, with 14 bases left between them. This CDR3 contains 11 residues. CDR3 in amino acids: CAWSAGASHTF. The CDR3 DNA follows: TGTGCCTGGAGCGCTGGGGCGTCCCACACCTTC.

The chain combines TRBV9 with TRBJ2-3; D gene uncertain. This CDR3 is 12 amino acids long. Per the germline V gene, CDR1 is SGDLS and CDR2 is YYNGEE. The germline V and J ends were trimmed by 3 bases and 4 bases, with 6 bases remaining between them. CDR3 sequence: CASSEAADTQYF. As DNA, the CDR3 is TGTGCCAGCAGCGAAGCTGCAGATACGCAGTATTTT.

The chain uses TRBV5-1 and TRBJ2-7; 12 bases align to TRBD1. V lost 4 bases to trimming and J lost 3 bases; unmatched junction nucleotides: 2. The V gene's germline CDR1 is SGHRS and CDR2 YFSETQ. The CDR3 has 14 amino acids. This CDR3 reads CASSGTGGHYEQYF. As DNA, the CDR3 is TGCGCCAGCAGCGGGACAGGGGGCCACTACGAGCAGTACTTC. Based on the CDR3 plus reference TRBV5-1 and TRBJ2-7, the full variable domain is KAGVTQTPRYLIKTRGQQVTLSCSPISGHRSVSWYQQTPGQGLQFLFEYFSETQRNKGNFPGRFSGRQFSNSRSEMNVSTLELGDSALYLCASSGTGGHYEQYFGPGTRLTVT.

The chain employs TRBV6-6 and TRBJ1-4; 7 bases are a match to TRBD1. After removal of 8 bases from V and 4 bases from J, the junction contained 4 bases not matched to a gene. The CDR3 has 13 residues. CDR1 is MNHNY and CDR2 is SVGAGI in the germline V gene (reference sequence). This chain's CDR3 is CASVGTDNEKLFF. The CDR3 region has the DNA TGTGCCAGCGTAGGGACAGATAATGAAAAACTGTTTTTT.

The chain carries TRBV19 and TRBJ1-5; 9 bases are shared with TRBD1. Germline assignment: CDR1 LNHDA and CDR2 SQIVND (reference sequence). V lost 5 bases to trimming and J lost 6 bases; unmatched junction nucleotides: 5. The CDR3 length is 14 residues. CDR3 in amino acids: CASSSTGGPQPQHF. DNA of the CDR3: TGTGCCAGTAGTTCAACAGGGGGCCCTCAGCCCCAGCATTTT.

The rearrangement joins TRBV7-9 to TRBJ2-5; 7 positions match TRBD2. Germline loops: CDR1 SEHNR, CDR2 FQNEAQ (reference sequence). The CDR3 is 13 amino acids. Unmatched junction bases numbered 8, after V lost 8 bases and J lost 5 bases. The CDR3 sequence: CASGGSGAETQYF. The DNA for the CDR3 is TGTGCCAGCGGCGGGAGTGGGGCGGAGACCCAGTACTTC.

CDR3 in amino acids: CASSHPSGAPNYGYTF. For the CDR3, the DNA is TGCGCCAGCAGTCACCCCTCAGGCGCCCCTAACTATGGCTACACCTTC. J is TRBJ1-2 and V is TRBV10-1; D remains ambiguous. CDR1 is WNHNN and CDR2 is SYGVQD in the germline V gene (reference sequence). This CDR3 comprises 16 residues. V lost 5 bases to trimming and J lost 0 bases, with 16 bases between them.

CDR3 residues: CASSLWDSNSPLHF. CDR3 in DNA: TGTGCCAGCAGCCTGTGGGACAGCAATTCACCCCTCCACTTT. This sequence joins TRBV7-9 and TRBJ1-6; 7 bases are a match to TRBD1. Unmatched junction bases numbered 5, after V lost 5 bases and J lost 7 bases. This CDR3 spans 14 amino acids. Germline V gene sequence: CDR1 SEHNR, CDR2 FQNEAQ (reference sequence).

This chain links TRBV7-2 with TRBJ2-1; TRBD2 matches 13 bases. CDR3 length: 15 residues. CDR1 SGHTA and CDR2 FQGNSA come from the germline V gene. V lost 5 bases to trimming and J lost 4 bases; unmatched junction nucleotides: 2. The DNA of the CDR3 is TGTGCCAGCAGCCAACTAGCGGGAGGGTACAATGAGCAGTTCTTC. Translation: CASSQLAGGYNEQFF.

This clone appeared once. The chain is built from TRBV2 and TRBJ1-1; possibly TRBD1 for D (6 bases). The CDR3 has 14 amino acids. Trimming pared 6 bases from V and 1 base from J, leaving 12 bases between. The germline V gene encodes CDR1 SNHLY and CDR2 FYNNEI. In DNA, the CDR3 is TGTGCCAGCAGGGCCGGACAGCCGAACACTGAAGCTTTCTTT. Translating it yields CASRAGQPNTEAFF.

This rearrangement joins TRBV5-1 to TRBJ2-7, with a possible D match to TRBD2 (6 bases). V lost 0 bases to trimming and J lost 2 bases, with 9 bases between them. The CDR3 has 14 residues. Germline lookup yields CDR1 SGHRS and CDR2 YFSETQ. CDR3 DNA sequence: TGCGCCAGCAGCTTGGCCCCGGGGGCCTACGAGCAGTACTTC. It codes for CASSLAPGAYEQYF.

The CDR3 nucleotides are TGCGCCAGCAGCTGGAAAACAGGGGGGGGTGAGCAGTTCTTC. This translates into CASSWKTGGGEQFF. The V call is TRBV5-1, the J call TRBJ2-1; D might be TRBD1 (8 bases). Between the trimmed V and J ends, which lost 3 bases and 9 bases, there was a span of 16 bases. Germline V gene data show CDR1 as SGHRS and CDR2 as YFSETQ. The CDR3 consists of 14 residues.

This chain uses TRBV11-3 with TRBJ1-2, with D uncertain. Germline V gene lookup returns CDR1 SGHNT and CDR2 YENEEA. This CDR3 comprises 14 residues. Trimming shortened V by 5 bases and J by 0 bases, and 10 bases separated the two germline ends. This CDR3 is CASSGGRSNYGYTF. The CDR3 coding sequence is TGTGCCAGCAGCGGAGGACGGTCTAACTATGGCTACACCTTC.

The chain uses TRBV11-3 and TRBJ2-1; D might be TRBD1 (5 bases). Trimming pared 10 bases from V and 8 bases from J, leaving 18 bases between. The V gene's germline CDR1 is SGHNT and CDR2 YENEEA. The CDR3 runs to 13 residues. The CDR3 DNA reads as TGTGCCATCCCGACCTGCAAAGGGGATGAGCAGTTCTTC. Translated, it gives CAIPTCKGDEQFF.

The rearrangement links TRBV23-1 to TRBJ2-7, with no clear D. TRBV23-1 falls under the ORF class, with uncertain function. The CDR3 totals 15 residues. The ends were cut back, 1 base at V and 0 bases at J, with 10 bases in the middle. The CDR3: CASSQWRHSSYEQYF. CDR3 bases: TGCGCCAGCAGTCAATGGCGACATTCCTCCTACGAGCAGTACTTC.

The CDR3 loop reads CASSEGVSAGLNSYEQYF. The DNA of the CDR3 is TGTGCCAGCAGTGAAGGTGTATCGGCGGGACTAAACTCCTACGAGCAGTACTTC. The chain couples TRBV2 to TRBJ2-7; 7 bases fit TRBD2. The CDR3 length is 18 residues. V lost 1 base, J lost 0 bases, and 12 bases stayed unmatched. The germline CDR1 and CDR2 sequences are SNHLY and FYNNEI.

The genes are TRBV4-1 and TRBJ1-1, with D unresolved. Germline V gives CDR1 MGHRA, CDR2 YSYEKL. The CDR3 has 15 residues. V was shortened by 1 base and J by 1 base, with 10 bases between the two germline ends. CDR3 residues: CASSQVHNANTEAFF. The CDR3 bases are TGCGCCAGCAGCCAAGTTCACAACGCGAACACTGAAGCTTTCTTT.

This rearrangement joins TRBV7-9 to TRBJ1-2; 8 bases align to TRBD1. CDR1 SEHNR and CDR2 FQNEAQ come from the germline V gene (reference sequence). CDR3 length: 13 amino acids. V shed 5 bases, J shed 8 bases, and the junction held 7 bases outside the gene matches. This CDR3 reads CASSPGAGGGYTF. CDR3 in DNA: TGTGCCAGCAGCCCCGGGGCAGGGGGCGGCTACACCTTC. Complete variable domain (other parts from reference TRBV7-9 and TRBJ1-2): DTGVSQNPRHKITKRGQNVTFRCDPISEHNRLYWYRQTLGQGPEFLTYFQNEAQLEKSRLLSDRFSAERPKGSFSTLEIQRTEQGDSAMYLCASSPGAGGGYTFGSGTRLTVV.

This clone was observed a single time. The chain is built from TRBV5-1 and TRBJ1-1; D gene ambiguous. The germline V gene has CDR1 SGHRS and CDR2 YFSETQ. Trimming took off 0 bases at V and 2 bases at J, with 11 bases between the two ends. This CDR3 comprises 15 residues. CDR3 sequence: CASSLAGRVNTEAFF. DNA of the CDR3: TGCGCCAGCAGCTTGGCCGGCCGGGTTAACACTGAAGCTTTCTTT.

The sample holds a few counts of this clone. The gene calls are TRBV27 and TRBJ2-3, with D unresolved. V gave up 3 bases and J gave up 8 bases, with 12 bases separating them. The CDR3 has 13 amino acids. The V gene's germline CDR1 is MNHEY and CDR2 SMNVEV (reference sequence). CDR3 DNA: TGTGCCAGCAGTTTCTCAGTTCTTACTACGCAGTATTTT. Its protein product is CASSFSVLTTQYF.

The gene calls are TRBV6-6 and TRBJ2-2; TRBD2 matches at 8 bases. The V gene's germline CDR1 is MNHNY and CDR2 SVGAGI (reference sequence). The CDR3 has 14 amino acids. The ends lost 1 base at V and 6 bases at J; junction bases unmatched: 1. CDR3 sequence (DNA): TGTGCCAGCAGTTACTACGGGGGGGCCGGGGAGCTGTTTTTT. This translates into CASSYYGGAGELFF.